A single sample is the source of the 29 T cell receptor beta chains below, sequenced in a study of blood T cell repertoires in COVID-19. Libraries were prepared by immunoSEQ multiplex PCR; TCRdb keeps only in-frame clonotypes and omits some of them. Of 65,000 to 90,000 clones listed, roughly 89% are singletons. Sequenced material: peripheral blood. The source of these receptors is a man older than 75 with acute or convalescent COVID-19.

This chain links TRBV21-1 with TRBJ1-5; no check of the table's D call, TRBD1, against the DNA was made. TRBV21-1 is described as a pseudogene. This CDR3 has 13 residues. Here the CDR3 DNA reads TGTGCCAGCAGCAAAGTTGGGGACAGGCCCCAGCATTTT. It yields the protein CASSKVGDRPQHF.

This chain links TRBV19 with TRBJ1-4; the match to TRBD1 covers 8 bases. J lost 8 bases, V lost 3 bases, and 5 bases had no gene match. Germline-derived CDR1 and CDR2 are LNHDA and SQIVND (reference sequence). The length of the CDR3 is 14 residues. The CDR3 is CASSIGGQVEKLFF. As DNA, the CDR3 is TGTGCCAGTAGTATCGGGGGACAGGTCGAAAAACTGTTTTTT.

This chain links TRBV4-2 with TRBJ2-7; 8 bases line up with TRBD1. This CDR3 comprises 14 residues. V dropped 2 bases and J dropped 3; count of bases not matched to a gene: 3. CDR1 is LGHNA, CDR2 YNFKEQ, per germline. CDR3 amino acids: CASSQTDRGYEQYF. DNA for the CDR3: TGTGCCAGCAGCCAAACCGACAGGGGCTACGAGCAGTACTTC.

CDR3: CASSSSQLGGKDTQYF. DNA for the CDR3: TGTGCCAGCAGCTCCTCTCAATTGGGGGGTAAGGATACGCAGTATTTT. The chain has TRBV11-2 and TRBJ2-3, with a weak D call TRBD2 (6 bases). The CDR3 sequence is 16 residues long. The germline V and J ends were trimmed by 4 bases and 6 bases, with 20 bases remaining between them. Germline V lookup: CDR1 SGHAT, CDR2 FQNNGV. Variable domain in full (rest from reference TRBV11-2 and TRBJ2-3): EAGVAQSPRYKIIEKRQSVAFWCNPISGHATLYWYQQILGQGPKLLIQFQNNGVVDDSQLPKDRFSAERLKGVDSTLKIQPAKLEDSAVYLCASSSSQLGGKDTQYFGPGTRLTVL.

This rearrangement joins TRBV30 to TRBJ1-1; TRBD1 is a possible D gene (5 bases). The CDR3 spans 13 residues. Germline CDR1 GTSNPN, CDR2 SVGIG (reference sequence). V lost 6 bases and J 1 base, leaving 12 bases between the germline ends. The CDR3 DNA reads as TGTGCCTGTATACCCGGGGGGAACACTGAAGCTTTCTTT. The encoded protein is CACIPGGNTEAFF.

This chain's CDR3 is CASLITSGSYEQYF. As DNA, the CDR3 is TGTGCCAGCCTCATCACTAGCGGGAGCTACGAGCAGTACTTC. V and J are TRBV6-5 and TRBJ2-7; TRBD2 matches at 11 bases. The CDR3 consists of 14 residues. In germline, CDR1 is MNHEY, CDR2 SVGAGI. The ends lost 8 bases at V and 3 bases at J; junction bases unmatched: 6.

The V gene is TRBV7-8, the J gene TRBJ2-5; TRBD1 aligns across 7 bases. V lost 6 bases and J lost 5; bases outside the gene matches: 9. Germline V lookup: CDR1 SGHVS, CDR2 FQNEAQ. The CDR3 is 14 residues long. CDR3 sequence reads: CASRYITGAETQYF. CDR3 sequence (DNA): TGTGCCAGCAGATATATCACAGGGGCGGAGACCCAGTACTTC. The full variable domain, completed using reference TRBV7-8 and TRBJ2-5, is GAGVSQSPRYKVAKRGQDVALRCDPISGHVSLFWYQQALGQGPEFLTYFQNEAQLDKSGLPSDRFFAERPEGSVSTLKIQRTQQEDSAVYLCASRYITGAETQYFGPGTRLLVL.

This clone has just one count. The V call is TRBV6-2 or TRBV6-3, the J call TRBJ1-5; 8 bases align to TRBD1. There are 15 residues in the CDR3. Germline lookup yields CDR1 MNHEY and CDR2 SVGEGT. V gave up 3 bases and J gave up 6 bases; unmatched junction bases: 7. The CDR3 coding sequence is TGTGCCAGCAGTTATGGGACAGGAGGTAGTCAGCCCCAGCATTTT. Translating it yields CASSYGTGGSQPQHF.

The J gene is TRBJ2-5, the V gene TRBV25-1; 8 nucleotides agree with TRBD2. V dropped 4 bases and J dropped 5; count of bases not matched to a gene: 6. The CDR3 contains 14 residues. Germline CDR1 and CDR2: MGHDK and SYGVNS. The CDR3 coding sequence is TGTGCCAGCAGTGCATCAGCGGGAGTTGAGACCCAGTACTTC. Protein product: CASSASAGVETQYF. Supplemented by reference TRBV25-1 and TRBJ2-5, the full variable domain reads EADIYQTPRYLVIGTGKKITLECSQTMGHDKMYWYQQDPGMELHLIHYSYGVNSTEKGDLSSESTVSRIRTEHFPLTLESARPSHTSQYLCASSASAGVETQYFGPGTRLLVL.

The chain recombines TRBV28 with TRBJ1-3, with D perhaps matching TRBD1 (6 bases). CDR1 and CDR2 from the germline V gene are MDHEN and SYDVKM. The V gene lost 5 bases and the J gene lost 0 bases, with 11 bases spanning the gap. The CDR3 sequence is 15 residues long. The CDR3 reads CASSLTGYSGNTIYF. The CDR3 bases are TGTGCCAGCAGTCTCACAGGGTACTCTGGAAACACCATATATTTT.

V and J are TRBV27 and TRBJ1-1, with 8 bases fitting TRBD1. V trimming: 5 bases; J trimming: 1 base; junction bases outside the gene matches: 12. The germline gives CDR1 MNHEY, CDR2 SMNVEV (reference sequence). This CDR3 region has 17 residues. CDR3: CASSVGVRGPSNTEAFF. In DNA, the CDR3 is TGTGCCAGCAGTGTCGGGGTCAGGGGGCCTTCGAACACTGAAGCTTTCTTT.

The V gene is TRBV7-2, the J gene TRBJ2-3, with 12 positions matching TRBD2. CDR1 is SGHTA, CDR2 FQGNSA, per germline. The J segment lost 3 bases and the V segment lost 5 bases, leaving 6 bases of the junction unmatched. CDR3 length: 16 residues. CDR3 sequence reads: CASSQPLAGGTDTQYF. Written as DNA, the CDR3 is TGTGCCAGCAGCCAACCGCTAGCGGGAGGGACAGATACGCAGTATTTT.

The table lists this clone with a count of one. The V gene is TRBV19, the J gene TRBJ1-2; 7 positions match TRBD1. This CDR3 comprises 17 residues. The germline CDR1 and CDR2 sequences are LNHDA and SQIVND (reference sequence). The V and J ends lost 4 bases and 2 bases, in that order; junction bases with no gene match: 13. CDR3 residues: CASSTQGEGGGNYGYTF. Here the CDR3 DNA reads TGTGCCAGTAGTACCCAGGGGGAAGGAGGGGGGAACTATGGCTACACCTTC. The complete variable domain, with remaining parts taken from reference TRBV19 and TRBJ1-2, reads DGGITQSPKYLFRKEGQNVTLSCEQNLNHDAMYWYRQDPGQGLRLIYYSQIVNDFQKGDIAEGYSVSREKKESFPLTVTSAQKNPTAFYLCASSTQGEGGGNYGYTFGSGTRLTVV.

The chain has TRBV30 and TRBJ2-3; a weak D match, TRBD2 (5 bases). This CDR3 region has 14 residues. CDR1 and CDR2 (germline): GTSNPN, SVGIG (reference sequence). The germline V and J ends were trimmed by 2 bases and 3 bases, with 12 bases remaining between them. This chain's CDR3 is CAWSPPPGTDTQYF. The DNA for the CDR3 is TGTGCCTGGAGTCCCCCGCCGGGGACAGATACGCAGTATTTT.

The chain uses TRBV2 and TRBJ2-7; TRBD1 aligns across 11 bases. Germline-derived CDR1 and CDR2 are SNHLY and FYNNEI. The CDR3 length is 13 residues. J gave up 6 bases and V 11 bases, and 9 bases lay outside the gene matches. CDR3 DNA: TGTGCCGGAAACCGGGACAGGGGGTCCGAGCAGTACTTC. Translating it yields CAGNRDRGSEQYF.

The V and J genes are TRBV30 and TRBJ1-6; 9 nucleotides agree with TRBD1. After removal of 8 bases from V and 8 bases from J, the junction contained 7 bases not matched to a gene. The CDR3 totals 13 residues. Germline assignment: CDR1 GTSNPN and CDR2 SVGIG (reference sequence). The CDR3: CAVHRGQDSPLHF. The CDR3 coding sequence is TGTGCCGTCCACAGGGGGCAAGATTCACCCCTCCACTTT. Complete variable domain (other parts from reference TRBV30 and TRBJ1-6): SQTIHQWPATLVQPVGSPLSLECTVEGTSNPNLYWYRQAAGRGLQLLFYSVGIGQISSEVPQNLSASRPQDRQFILSSKKLLLSDSGFYLCAVHRGQDSPLHFGNGTRLTVT.

The chain is built from TRBV5-4 and TRBJ1-5, with TRBD1 matching 8 bases. This CDR3 contains 13 residues. From germline, CDR1 is SGHNT and CDR2 YYREEE (reference sequence). With V trimmed by 5 bases and J by 3 bases, 1 base remained unmatched. In DNA, the CDR3 is TGTGCCAGCAGGGGACAGGACAATCAGCCCCAGCATTTT. Amino acid sequence: CASRGQDNQPQHF.

This chain uses TRBV12-5 with TRBJ1-1, with 11 bases lining up with TRBD1. CDR3 length equals 14 residues. Trimming cost V 7 bases and J 4 bases; bases outside gene matches: 5. Germline V lookup: CDR1 LGHNT, CDR2 FRNRAP. Here the CDR3 DNA reads TGTGCTAGTGTCCGGGGGACAGGGGGCACTGAAGCTTTCTTT. As protein: CASVRGTGGTEAFF.

V and J are TRBV30 and TRBJ1-2; D not resolved. The CDR3 has 15 amino acids. V was clipped by 2 bases and J by 0 bases, with 13 bases between them. CDR1 is GTSNPN, CDR2 SVGIG, per germline (reference sequence). The CDR3 DNA is TGTGCCTGGAGTCTAGTCTTCCCAGCTAACTATGGCTACACCTTC. Amino acids: CAWSLVFPANYGYTF.

The V and J genes are TRBV29-1 and TRBJ2-3; tentatively, D is TRBD2 (7 bases). Deletions cut 2 bases from V and 2 bases from J, with 20 bases between. This CDR3 spans 17 amino acids. CDR1 and CDR2 (germline): SQVTM, ANQGSEA. The CDR3 is CSVESITSGGHTDTQYF. DNA of the CDR3: TGCAGCGTTGAATCAATAACTTCGGGGGGACACACAGATACGCAGTATTTT.

This sequence joins TRBV30 and TRBJ2-2; D remains ambiguous. This CDR3 has 13 amino acids. Trimming removed 2 bases from V and 6 bases from J, with 10 bases in between. Germline V gene sequence: CDR1 GTSNPN, CDR2 SVGIG (reference sequence). The CDR3, as DNA: TGTGCCTGGAGTCCCCGGCAGGCCGGGGAGCTGTTTTTT. This gives the protein CAWSPRQAGELFF.

The CDR3 sequence: CASSSLAGPSNQPQHF. CDR3 DNA: TGTGCCAGCAGCTCCCTGGCGGGCCCTTCCAATCAGCCCCAGCATTTT. The chain uses TRBV5-5 and TRBJ1-5; D gene unclear. The CDR3 runs to 16 residues. V lost 3 bases and J lost 3, with 16 bases in between. Germline CDR1 and CDR2: SGHKS and YYEKEE (reference sequence).

The rearrangement links TRBV5-1 to TRBJ2-2; 7 bases match TRBD2. Germline values: CDR1 SGHRS, CDR2 YFSETQ. The junction had 4 bases not matched to a gene; V was cut back by 0 bases and J by 5 bases. CDR3 length: 15 amino acids. CDR3 amino acids: CASSLDSGATGELFF. CDR3 coding DNA: TGCGCCAGCAGCTTGGACAGCGGGGCGACCGGGGAGCTGTTTTTT.

Only a few counts were recorded for this clone. Here the CDR3 DNA reads TGTGCCAGCAGCTTAGGGGCACCGTATAGCAATCAGCCCCAGCATTTT. Amino acids: CASSLGAPYSNQPQHF. This chain joins TRBV11-2 and TRBJ1-5; D not resolved. CDR1 and CDR2 from the germline V gene are SGHAT and FQNNGV. The CDR3 is 16 residues long. The V and J ends lost 1 base and 0 bases respectively, with 10 bases between them.

V usage is TRBV7-2 and J usage is TRBJ1-5; the D gene is possibly TRBD1 (6 bases). The CDR3 runs to 14 residues. Germline values: CDR1 SGHTA, CDR2 FQGNSA. The V end was cut by 1 base, the J end by 3 bases, with 7 bases between. CDR3 nucleotide sequence: TGTGCCAGCAGCTTAGGGACAGACAATCAGCCCCAGCATTTT. It encodes CASSLGTDNQPQHF.

V usage is TRBV2 and J usage is TRBJ1-5; unclear D gene. Germline V CDR1 and CDR2: SNHLY, FYNNEI. Trimming left V 4 bases short and J 3 bases short, with 13 bases between. There are 15 residues in the CDR3. The CDR3: CASSAQEADNQPQHF. CDR3 nucleotides: TGTGCCAGCAGTGCACAAGAGGCTGACAATCAGCCCCAGCATTTT.

This chain connects TRBV10-3 to TRBJ1-1; a weak D match, TRBD1 (6 bases). The CDR3 runs to 14 residues. Trimming pared 5 bases from V and 4 bases from J, leaving 14 bases between. Germline-derived CDR1 and CDR2 are ENHRY and SYGVKD. CDR3 sequence reads: CAISPLTGRTEAFF. CDR3 nucleotides: TGTGCCATCAGTCCTCTAACAGGGCGCACTGAAGCTTTCTTT.

V is TRBV24-1 and J is TRBJ2-2; 8 bases fit TRBD1. The CDR3 has 16 amino acids. Germline V gene data show CDR1 as KGHDR and CDR2 as SFDVKD. V lost 4 bases and J lost 5; bases outside the gene matches: 8. DNA for the CDR3: TGTGCCACCAGTGACCCAGGGGGCGAAGTTACCGGGGAGCTGTTTTTT. Translating gives CATSDPGGEVTGELFF.

The CDR3 DNA follows: TGCGCCAGCAGCCAACAGGGGGGCAACTATGGCTACACCTTC. Translation: CASSQQGGNYGYTF. The V and J genes are TRBV4-1 and TRBJ1-2; TRBD1 agrees at 7 bases. V shed 2 bases, J shed 2 bases, and the junction held 2 bases outside the gene matches. There are 14 residues in the CDR3. The germline V gene has CDR1 MGHRA and CDR2 YSYEKL.